These T cell receptor beta chains were read from a single sample in a study of T-cell reconstitution after alpha-beta-depleted transplantation in children. Each CDR3 protein is one row after TCRdb ran MiXCR on the PCR reads. The sample carries 780,000 or so distinct CDR3 sequences, 16% recorded once. The sequences come from PBMCs, mostly from graft donor cells, collected 360 days after TCRalphabeta/CD19-depleted stem cell transplant. The receptor source for this set is a male patient younger than 18 who had a stem cell transplant for acute lymphoblastic leukemia, so the T cells may come from the graft donor. Each CDR3 is given with its conserved first and last residue. Each record gives: V gene, J gene, CDR3 protein.

V: TRBV20-1
J: TRBJ2-3
CDR3: CSATLATSGSTDTQYF

V: TRBV4-2
J: TRBJ2-3
CDR3: CASSQRTSGDTQYF

V: TRBV5-1
J: TRBJ2-2
CDR3: CASSFSSGINTGELFF

V: TRBV20-1
J: TRBJ1-1
CDR3: CSAREPRGGPNTEAFF

V: TRBV18
J: TRBJ2-1
CDR3: CASSPLPTNPTAYNEQFF

V: TRBV3-1
J: TRBJ2-7
CDR3: CASSSTALPYEQYF

V: TRBV7-9
J: TRBJ2-3
CDR3: CASTVGLAVSDTQYF

V: TRBV12-5
J: TRBJ1-2
CDR3: CASGPARGQNGYTF

V: TRBV20-1
J: TRBJ2-7
CDR3: CSARGQGAYEQYF

V: TRBV5-1
J: TRBJ2-1
CDR3: CASRLTSGYTYNEQFF

V: TRBV10-3
J: TRBJ2-3
CDR3: CAISELTTDTQYF

V: TRBV5-5
J: TRBJ2-7
CDR3: CASRLSDPYEQYF

V: TRBV15
J: TRBJ1-5
CDR3: CATSRVGGTGGEPQHF

V: TRBV20-1
J: TRBJ2-5
CDR3: CSAWQDRAYIPLCEETQYF

V: TRBV24-1
J: TRBJ2-2
CDR3: CATSGPVGAQSAGELFF

V: TRBV5-1
J: TRBJ2-3
CDR3: CASSYQRAGTDTQYF

V: TRBV7-9
J: TRBJ2-1
CDR3: CASSLSSSGGEQFF

V: TRBV28
J: TRBJ1-6
CDR3: CASSLPWPYNSPLHF

V: TRBV10-3
J: TRBJ2-7
CDR3: CAISTGLFAYEQYF

V: TRBV20-1
J: TRBJ2-7
CDR3: CSARTAGVEQYF

V: TRBV9
J: TRBJ2-7
CDR3: CASSVGSGVGSYEQYF

V: TRBV12-3/TRBV12-4
J: TRBJ1-2
CDR3: CASSPHREGSNYGYTF

V: TRBV10-3
J: TRBJ2-7
CDR3: CAISGLAGEQYF

V: TRBV3-1
J: TRBJ2-5
CDR3: CACSKEGVNLAGQETQYF

V: TRBV5-1
J: TRBJ2-1
CDR3: CASSLGTSRYYEQFF

V: TRBV29-1
J: TRBJ1-1
CDR3: CSVDRARGTEAFF